Listed below are T cell receptor beta chains from one sample, sequenced in a study of shared clonotypes between healthy human individuals. TCRdb's copy holds only in-frame clones and misses some; the assay was immunoSEQ multiplex PCR. This sample has 2 million to 2.5 million clones; under 95% occur once, and the top ten carry 0.36%. The specimen sequenced was naive CD4+ T cells from PBMCs. These receptors were taken from a man aged 18 to 29 in good health. Some clones in this sample may be carry-over from other donors' samples. Both conserved end residues are trimmed from each CDR3. Not every row has a clone size; where given, it reads once, few, many or a size class.

j_gene	abundance	v_gene	len	CDR3aa
TRBJ2-1	.	TRBV18	12	ASSYSGAYNEQF
TRBJ1-2	once	TRBV29-1	9	SVEDAGFYT
TRBJ2-3	once	TRBV15	12	ATSRVALTDTQY
TRBJ1-6	.	TRBV25-1	16	ASSGDNRQGAYNSPLH
TRBJ1-1	.	TRBV11-3	11	ASGTRGGTEAF
TRBJ2-1	.	TRBV18	13	ASSPKQGAGNEQF
TRBJ1-4	.	TRBV7-9	12	ASSLRQGGEKLF
TRBJ1-4	few	TRBV5-6	13	ASSLRTVRNEKLF
TRBJ1-3	.	TRBV18	13	ASSPGGASGNTIY
TRBJ2-1	once	TRBV19	12	ASSPRGRVNEQF
TRBJ2-7	.	TRBV15	13	ATSSRDRGRYEQY
TRBJ1-1	once	TRBV5-1	13	ASSLDSMGGTEAF
TRBJ2-1	.	TRBV21-1	19	ASSLGTSGRPPSPEDNEQF
TRBJ2-2	.	TRBV11-2	14	ASSPISGELAGELF
TRBJ2-7	.	TRBV18	12	ASSLGQVSYEQY
TRBJ1-1	.	TRBV28	13	ASKTAQVRGAEAF
TRBJ2-5	once	TRBV29-1	11	SVARGLQETQY
TRBJ1-1	.	TRBV6-4	8	ASGPTEAF
TRBJ2-5	once	TRBV28	14	ASSSGLAETQETQY
TRBJ2-1	.	TRBV7-8	17	ASSFLRASGRGVVHEQF
TRBJ1-1	.	TRBV28	15	ASSLGDRVHMNTEAF
TRBJ1-5	.	TRBV4-1	13	ASSQEGGGDQPQH
TRBJ1-1	.	TRBV6-6	12	ASRDRGSGAEAF
TRBJ1-4	.	TRBV28	9	ASGVNEKLF
TRBJ2-7	.	TRBV5-1	12	ASSLDYTTYEQY
TRBJ2-7	.	TRBV7-2	12	ASSLEVWVAEQY
TRBJ2-1	.	TRBV28	13	AGSSTGTIYNEQF
TRBJ2-3	.	TRBV29-1	15	SVGGPSGGASTDTQY
TRBJ1-5	.	TRBV27	12	ASSPMDRNQPQH
TRBJ2-1	.	TRBV2	9	ASLYSNEQF
TRBJ2-1	.	TRBV28	9	ASSWRNEQF
TRBJ2-7	.	TRBV6-6	12	ASTAVATINEQY
TRBJ2-1	.	TRBV9	17	ASSTSGISPLSSYNEQF
TRBJ2-4	.	TRBV29-1	13	SVSRQGLAKNIQY
TRBJ2-7	.	TRBV11-2	13	ASSLSTGPGYEQY
TRBJ2-5	.	TRBV7-9	14	ASSTSTRGSQETQY
TRBJ2-1	.	TRBV11-2	14	ASSFRQPRPTNEQF
TRBJ1-2	.	TRBV4-3	17	ASSQDRRSGQSIFYGYT
TRBJ1-1	.	TRBV5-4	12	ASSQVLPTTEAF
TRBJ2-2	.	TRBV6-5	13	ASRGQGAKVGELF
TRBJ1-3	.	TRBV5-5	15	ASSLTAVLTSGNTIY
TRBJ1-5	.	TRBV28	14	ASSLYTGVNDQPQH
TRBJ2-1	.	TRBV6-5	14	ASSYSMGVGDNEQF
TRBJ1-6	once	TRBV5-8	11	ASSRTSNSPLH
TRBJ2-2	.	TRBV10-1	13	ASTGPSFHPGELF
TRBJ2-7	.	TRBV5-1	12	ASSDRDGTYEQY
TRBJ2-4	.	TRBV20-1	9	SAPRGNIQY
TRBJ2-1	.	TRBV18	9	ASSRESEQF
TRBJ2-1	few	TRBV18	12	ASSPWDRVDEQF